The clone carrying this T cell receptor beta chain was found many times. TCRdb used MiXCR to reprocess the 5' RACE reads, holding one entry per CDR3 protein. The sample has some 83,000 distinct CDR3 sequences; 7.5% to 9.5% are singletons. This CDR3 has 15 amino acids. The germline gives CDR1 SGDLS, CDR2 YYNGEE. V shed 0 bases and J shed 4 bases, with 13 bases lying between them. The record originates from a study of spatial heterogeneity in lung cancer. Time point noted: sample taken at primary tumor resection. Sequencing used PBMCs, obtained at surgery. This TCR was sampled from a male donor with early-stage non-small cell lung cancer. The chain combines TRBV9 with TRBJ2-5, with TRBD1 as a possible D gene (5 bases). CDR3 sequence reads: CASSVEGFLGETQYF. CDR3 nucleotides: TGTGCCAGCAGCGTAGAGGGGTTCTTGGGAGAGACCCAGTACTTC. The full variable domain, in which reference TRBV9 and TRBJ2-5 provide the parts outside the CDR3, is DSGVTQTPKHLITATGQRVTLRCSPRSGDLSVYWYQQSLDQGLQFLIQYYNGEERAKGNILERFSAQQFPDLHSELNLSSLELGDSALYFCASSVEGFLGETQYFGPGTRLLVL.